This is a list of T cell receptor beta chains from one sample in a study of T cells in Graves' hyperthyroidism and ophthalmopathy. From the multiplex PCR reads, TCRdb called clonotypes with MiXCR, one entry per CDR3 protein. The data hold a few hundred thousand distinct CDR3 sequences, with about 45% observed a single time. Sequencing input: peripheral blood or thyroid tissue (not recorded which). These receptors all stem from an adult woman with Graves' disease, either hyperthyroidism or ophthalmopathy (not recorded which). CDR3s include the opening cysteine and the closing phenylalanine or tryptophan. Each record gives: D gene, V gene, J gene, CDR3 protein. The D gene is left open where the match is weak.

.	TRBV11-2	TRBJ2-2	CASSLDFSGELFF
.	TRBV20-1	TRBJ2-5	CSAPQGQETQYF
.	TRBV25-1	TRBJ1-4	CASSEWNPAEKLFF
.	TRBV27	TRBJ2-7	CASSLVAADLYEQYF
.	TRBV20-1	TRBJ2-5	CSAREGVETQYF
.	TRBV29-1	TRBJ1-4	CSVVLWDTPSGKLFF
TRBD1	TRBV10-2	TRBJ1-6	CASKQTGRINSPLHF
TRBD1	TRBV20-1	TRBJ1-6	CSARQGADSPLHF
.	TRBV7-9	TRBJ1-1	CASSLTAGAAGAFF
.	TRBV5-1	.	CASSKADLPDGEQFF
TRBD1	TRBV9	TRBJ1-2	CASSTSTGLIYGYTF
.	TRBV6-2/TRBV6-3	TRBJ1-2	CASSYSRLSGYTF
.	TRBV9	TRBJ2-7	CASSVGAGLSSYEQYF
.	TRBV5-1	TRBJ2-5	CASSDYPGLQETQYF
.	TRBV20-1	TRBJ1-2	CSARDRRGFIGYTF
TRBD1	TRBV14	TRBJ1-6	CASSQTGSNQPLHF
.	TRBV20-1	TRBJ2-7	CSAYRLVHEQYF
.	TRBV6-5	TRBJ1-6	CASSYKGLGNSPLHF
.	TRBV5-4	TRBJ1-5	CASSSQDSNQPQHF
.	TRBV29-1	TRBJ2-1	CSVDFTRRGHEQFF
TRBD1	TRBV5-6	TRBJ2-7	CASSSGQARYEQYF
.	TRBV5-1	TRBJ1-2	CASSRVPENYGYTF
.	TRBV2	TRBJ1-3	CASSRANGNTIYF
TRBD2	TRBV29-1	TRBJ2-7	CSVEGSGIIDEQYF
.	TRBV10-1	TRBJ1-2	CASSEVVGGEDGYTF
TRBD1	TRBV10-3	TRBJ2-7	CAAGTGADEQYF
.	TRBV2	TRBJ1-2	CASSENGRNGYTF
TRBD1	TRBV15	TRBJ1-5	CATKGAGSNQPQHF
.	TRBV5-8	TRBJ1-2	CASSLGTTTNYGYTF
TRBD2	TRBV20-1	TRBJ2-7	CSARDWASGSYEQYF
TRBD1	TRBV24-1	TRBJ2-5	CATSDSDRPEIEYF
.	TRBV29-1	TRBJ2-5	CSGGPGPRGVETQYF
.	TRBV29-1	TRBJ2-2	CSVAVRTNTGELFF
.	TRBV7-2	TRBJ1-1	CASSLQVANTEAFF
TRBD1	TRBV9	TRBJ2-5	CASSVGQGQSQETQYF
.	TRBV29-1	TRBJ2-7	CSVERQGGSDRYF
.	TRBV19	TRBJ1-2	CASSMYGVYGYTF
.	TRBV20-1	TRBJ1-1	CSARIQLNTEAFF
.	TRBV7-9	TRBJ1-2	CASSFQTGNYGYTF
.	TRBV7-9	TRBJ1-3	CASSFRPF